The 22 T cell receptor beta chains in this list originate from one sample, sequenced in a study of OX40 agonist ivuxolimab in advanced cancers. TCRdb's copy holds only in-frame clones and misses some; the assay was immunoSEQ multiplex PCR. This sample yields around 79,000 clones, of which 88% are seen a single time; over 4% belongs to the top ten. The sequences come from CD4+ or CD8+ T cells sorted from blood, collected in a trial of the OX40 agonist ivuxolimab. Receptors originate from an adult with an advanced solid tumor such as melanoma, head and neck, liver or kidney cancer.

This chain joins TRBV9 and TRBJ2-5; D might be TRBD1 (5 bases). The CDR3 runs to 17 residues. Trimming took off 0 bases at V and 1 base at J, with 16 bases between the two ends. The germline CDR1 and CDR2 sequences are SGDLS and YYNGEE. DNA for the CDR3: TGTGCCAGCAGCGTAGGGTCGGGCGGACAAGCCCAAGAGACCCAGTACTTC. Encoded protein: CASSVGSGGQAQETQYF.

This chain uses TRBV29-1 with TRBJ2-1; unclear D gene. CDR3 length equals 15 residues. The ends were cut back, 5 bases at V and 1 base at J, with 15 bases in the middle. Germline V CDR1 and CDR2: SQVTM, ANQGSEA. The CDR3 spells CSVKVVPASYNEQFF. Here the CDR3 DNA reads TGCAGCGTTAAGGTAGTACCGGCGTCCTACAATGAGCAGTTCTTC.

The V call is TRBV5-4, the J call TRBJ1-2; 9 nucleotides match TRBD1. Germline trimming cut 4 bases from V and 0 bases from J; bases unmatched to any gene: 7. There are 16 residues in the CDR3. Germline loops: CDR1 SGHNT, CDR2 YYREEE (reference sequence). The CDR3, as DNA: TGTGCCAGCAGCCCCGGACAGGGGCTGGCTAACTATGGCTACACCTTC. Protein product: CASSPGQGLANYGYTF.

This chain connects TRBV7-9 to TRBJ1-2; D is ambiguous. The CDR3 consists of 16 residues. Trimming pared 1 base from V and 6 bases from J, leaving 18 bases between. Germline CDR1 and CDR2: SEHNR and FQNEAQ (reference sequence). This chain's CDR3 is CASSLGVLRTVDGYTF. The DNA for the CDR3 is TGTGCCAGCAGCTTAGGGGTATTAAGAACCGTCGATGGCTACACCTTC. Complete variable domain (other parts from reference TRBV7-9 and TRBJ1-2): DTGVSQNPRHKITKRGQNVTFRCDPISEHNRLYWYRQTLGQGPEFLTYFQNEAQLEKSRLLSDRFSAERPKGSFSTLEIQRTEQGDSAMYLCASSLGVLRTVDGYTFGSGTRLTVV.

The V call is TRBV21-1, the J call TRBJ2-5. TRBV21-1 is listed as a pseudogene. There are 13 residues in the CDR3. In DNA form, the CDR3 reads TGTGCCACCCTGTGGGTGAACCAAGAGACCCAGTACTTC. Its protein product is CATLWVNQETQYF.

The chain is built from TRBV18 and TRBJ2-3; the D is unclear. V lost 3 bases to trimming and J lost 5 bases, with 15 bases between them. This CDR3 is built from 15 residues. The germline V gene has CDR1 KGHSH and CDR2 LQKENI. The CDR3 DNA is TGTGCCAGCTCACCGGCAAGCGACCTCCAAGATACGCAGTATTTT. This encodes CASSPASDLQDTQYF.

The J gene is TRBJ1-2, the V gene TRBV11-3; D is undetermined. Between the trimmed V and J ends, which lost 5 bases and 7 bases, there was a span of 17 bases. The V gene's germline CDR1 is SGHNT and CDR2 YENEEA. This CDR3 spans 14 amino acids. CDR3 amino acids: CASSPRPDEAGYTF. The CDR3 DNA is TGTGCCAGCAGCCCACGACCGGACGAGGCTGGCTACACCTTC.

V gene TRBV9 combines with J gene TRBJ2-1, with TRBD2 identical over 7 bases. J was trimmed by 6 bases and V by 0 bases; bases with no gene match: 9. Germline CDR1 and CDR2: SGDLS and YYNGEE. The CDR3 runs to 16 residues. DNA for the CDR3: TGTGCCAGCAGCGTAGCCGGGGGGAATGATGTCAATGAGCAGTTCTTC. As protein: CASSVAGGNDVNEQFF.

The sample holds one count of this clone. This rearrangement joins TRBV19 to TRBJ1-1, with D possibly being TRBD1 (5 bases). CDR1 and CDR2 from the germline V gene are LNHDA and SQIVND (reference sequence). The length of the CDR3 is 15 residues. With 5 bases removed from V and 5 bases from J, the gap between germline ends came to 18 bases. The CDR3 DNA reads TGTGCCAGTAGTTTCTCCCTTAGGGGCCGGACTGAAGCTTTCTTT. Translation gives CASSFSLRGRTEAFF.

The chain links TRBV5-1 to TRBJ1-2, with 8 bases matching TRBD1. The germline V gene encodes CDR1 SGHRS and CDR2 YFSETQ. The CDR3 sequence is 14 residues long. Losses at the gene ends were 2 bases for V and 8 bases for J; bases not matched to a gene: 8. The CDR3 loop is CASSLADRGGGYTF. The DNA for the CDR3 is TGCGCCAGCAGCTTAGCAGACAGGGGAGGAGGCTACACCTTC.

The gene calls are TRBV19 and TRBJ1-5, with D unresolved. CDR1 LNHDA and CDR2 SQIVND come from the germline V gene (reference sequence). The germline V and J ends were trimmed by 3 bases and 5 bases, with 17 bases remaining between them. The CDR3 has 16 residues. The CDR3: CASSIGVSRRDQPQHF. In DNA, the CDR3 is TGTGCCAGTAGTATTGGAGTATCTAGGAGGGATCAGCCCCAGCATTTT.

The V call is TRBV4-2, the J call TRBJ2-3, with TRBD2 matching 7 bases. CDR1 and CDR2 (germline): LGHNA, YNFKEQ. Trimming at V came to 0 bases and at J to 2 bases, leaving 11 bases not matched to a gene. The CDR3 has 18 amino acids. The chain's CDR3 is CASSQELSSGPSTDTQYF. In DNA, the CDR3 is TGTGCCAGCAGCCAAGAATTAAGTAGCGGGCCTTCCACAGATACGCAGTATTTT.

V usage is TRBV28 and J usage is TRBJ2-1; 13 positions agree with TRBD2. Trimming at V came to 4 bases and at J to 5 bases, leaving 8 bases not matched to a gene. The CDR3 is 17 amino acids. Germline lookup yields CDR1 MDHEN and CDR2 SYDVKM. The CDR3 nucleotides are TGTGCCAGCAGTTCTCAGACTAGCGGGAGGTCCCACAATGAGCAGTTCTTC. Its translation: CASSSQTSGRSHNEQFF.

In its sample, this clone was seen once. CDR3: CASSSGGDGGEKLFF. The CDR3 DNA is TGCGCCAGCAGTTCTGGGGGGGACGGCGGTGAAAAACTGTTTTTT. J is TRBJ1-4 and V is TRBV5-1; a weak D match, TRBD1 (5 bases). CDR1 and CDR2 from the germline V gene are SGHRS and YFSETQ. Trimming stripped 5 bases from V and 7 bases from J, with 18 bases between. The CDR3 has 15 residues.

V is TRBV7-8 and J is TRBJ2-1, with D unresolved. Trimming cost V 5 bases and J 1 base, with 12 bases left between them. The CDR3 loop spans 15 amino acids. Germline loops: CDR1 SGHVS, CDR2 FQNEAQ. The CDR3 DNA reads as TGTGCCAGCAGCCTAACTTTCGGGTCCTACAATGAGCAGTTCTTC. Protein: CASSLTFGSYNEQFF.

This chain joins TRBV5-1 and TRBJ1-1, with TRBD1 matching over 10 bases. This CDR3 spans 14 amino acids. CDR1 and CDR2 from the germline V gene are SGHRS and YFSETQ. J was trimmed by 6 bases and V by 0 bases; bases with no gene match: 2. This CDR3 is CASSLGQGAPEAFF. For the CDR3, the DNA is TGCGCCAGCAGCTTGGGACAGGGGGCCCCTGAAGCTTTCTTT.

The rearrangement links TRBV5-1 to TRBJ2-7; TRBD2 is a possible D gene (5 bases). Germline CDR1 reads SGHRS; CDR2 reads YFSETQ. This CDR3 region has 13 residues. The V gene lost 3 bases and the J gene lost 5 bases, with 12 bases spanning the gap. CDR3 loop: CASSSGTRDEQYF. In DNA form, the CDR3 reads TGCGCCAGCAGCTCGGGAACTAGAGACGAGCAGTACTTC. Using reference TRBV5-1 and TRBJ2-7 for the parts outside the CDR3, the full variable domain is KAGVTQTPRYLIKTRGQQVTLSCSPISGHRSVSWYQQTPGQGLQFLFEYFSETQRNKGNFPGRFSGRQFSNSRSEMNVSTLELGDSALYLCASSSGTRDEQYFGPGTRLTVT.

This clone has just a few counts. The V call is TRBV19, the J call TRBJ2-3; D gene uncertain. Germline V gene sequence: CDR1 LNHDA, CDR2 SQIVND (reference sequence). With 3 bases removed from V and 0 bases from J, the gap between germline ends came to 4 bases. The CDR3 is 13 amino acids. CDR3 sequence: CASSMGSTDTQYF. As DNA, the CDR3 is TGTGCCAGTAGTATGGGTAGCACAGATACGCAGTATTTT.

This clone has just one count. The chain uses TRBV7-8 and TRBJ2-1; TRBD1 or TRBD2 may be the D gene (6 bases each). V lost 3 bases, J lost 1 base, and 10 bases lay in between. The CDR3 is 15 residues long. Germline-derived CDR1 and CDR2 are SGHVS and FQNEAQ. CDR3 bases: TGTGCCAGCAGCTTGAGAGGGGGGTCCTACAATGAGCAGTTCTTC. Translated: CASSLRGGSYNEQFF.

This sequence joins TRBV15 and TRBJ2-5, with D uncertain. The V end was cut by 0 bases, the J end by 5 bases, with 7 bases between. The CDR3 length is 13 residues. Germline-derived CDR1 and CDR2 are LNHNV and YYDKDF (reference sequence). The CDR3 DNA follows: TGTGCCACCAGCAGAGATAGAGGTGAGACCCAGTACTTC. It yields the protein CATSRDRGETQYF.

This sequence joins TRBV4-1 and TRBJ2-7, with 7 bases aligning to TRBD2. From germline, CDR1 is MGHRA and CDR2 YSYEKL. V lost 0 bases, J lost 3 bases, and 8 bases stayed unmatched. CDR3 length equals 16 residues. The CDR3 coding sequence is TGCGCCAGCAGCCAAGATCGGGCGGGAGCCGTCTACGAGCAGTACTTC. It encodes CASSQDRAGAVYEQYF.

CDR3 DNA sequence: TGCGCCAGCAGCCATTTAGGACAGGGGAATACAGATACGCAGTATTTT. It specifies CASSHLGQGNTDTQYF. V is TRBV4-1 and J is TRBJ2-3, with 9 bases identical to TRBD1. The V segment lost 3 bases and the J segment 3 bases; nucleotides outside the gene matches: 7. Germline V CDR1 and CDR2: MGHRA, YSYEKL. CDR3 length: 16 residues.